This is a list of T cell receptor beta chains from one sample in a study of blood T cell repertoires in COVID-19. Produced via immunoSEQ multiplex PCR; TCRdb's table is partial and in-frame only. Of 330,000 or so clones in the sample, roughly 90% are singletons; the top ten hold more than 7.5%. The sample taken for sequencing was peripheral blood. All receptors come from a man aged 25 to 45 with COVID-19, enrolled during active disease. CDR3s include the opening cysteine and the closing phenylalanine or tryptophan. The D gene is left open where the match is weak. A clone size is listed for some rows: how often the clone was seen (once, few, many), or a class if it is expanded.

V gene	J gene	D gene	clone size	CDR3 DNA	CDR3 protein
TRBV10-3	TRBJ2-1	TRBD2	-	TGTGCCATCAGTCGCTCTAGCGGGAGGCCCGAGAACAATGAGCAGTTCTTC	CAISRSSGRPENNEQFF
TRBV3-1/TRBV3-2	TRBJ2-2	-	-	TGTGCCAGCAGCCAGGGTCTACAGACCGGGGAGCTGTTTTTT	CASSQGLQTGELFF
TRBV27	TRBJ2-3	TRBD1	-	TGTGCCAGCAGTTTCGCCTTCGGGCAGGGGGGCACAGATACGCAGTATTTT	CASSFAFGQGGTDTQYF
TRBV6-2/TRBV6-3	TRBJ2-5	TRBD2	-	TGTGCCAGCAGTTACGTGGGACTACAAGAGACCCAGTACTTC	CASSYVGLQETQYF
TRBV28	TRBJ1-5	-	-	TGTGCCAGCAGTTTTGACAGGAGAAATCAGCCCCAGCATTTT	CASSFDRRNQPQHF
TRBV2	TRBJ2-7	TRBD1	few	TGTGCCAGCAGACAGGGGTCCTACGAGCAGTACTTC	CASRQGSYEQYF
TRBV7-2	TRBJ2-7	-	-	TGTGCCAGCAGATCTAGCCCCTACGAGCAGTACTTC	CASRSSPYEQYF
TRBV6-2/TRBV6-3	TRBJ2-5	-	-	TGTGCCAGCAGTTATGGGGGGGCAGTCAGACAAGAGACCCAGTACTTC	CASSYGGAVRQETQYF
TRBV9	TRBJ1-1	-	-	TGTGCCAGCAGAGCCCCAGGGGTCGGGAACACTGAAGCTTTCTTT	CASRAPGVGNTEAFF
TRBV10-3	TRBJ2-7	TRBD1	-	TGTGCCATCAGTACCGGGACAGGGACCTACGAGCAGTACTTC	CAISTGTGTYEQYF
TRBV4-3	TRBJ1-2	TRBD1	few	TGCGCCAGCAGCCCCCCGTCGGGACAGGGGAGCTATGGCTACACCTTC	CASSPPSGQGSYGYTF
TRBV27	TRBJ1-1	-	-	TGTGCCAGCATGGGGGGTCCGTCGCTGCGGGCTTTCTTT	CASMGGPSLRAFF
TRBV28	TRBJ2-3	TRBD1	-	TGTGCCAGCAGTTCGGGACAGCTATACACAGATACGCAGTATTTT	CASSSGQLYTDTQYF
TRBV30	TRBJ1-6	-	-	TGTGCCTGGAACGGAGGGGTCCATAATTCACCCCTCCACTTT	CAWNGGVHNSPLHF
TRBV27	TRBJ2-6	-	-	TGTGCCAGCAGTTTGGGGTGGGGAGTTCGACCGCAAAACAACGTCCTGACTTTC	CASSLGWGVRPQNNVLTF
TRBV19	TRBJ2-1	-	-	TGTGCCAGTTGGCCGAGCGGATCCCAACCGGGGGATGAGCAGTTCTTC	CASWPSGSQPGDEQFF
TRBV28	TRBJ2-1	TRBD2	-	TGTGCCAGCCGCTGGCGTATAGCGGGATACAATGAGCAGTTCTTC	CASRWRIAGYNEQFF
TRBV6-1	TRBJ2-2	TRBD2	-	TGTGCCAGCCGTGGTCTAGCGGGAGGGCTAACGAACACCGGGGAGCTGTTTTTT	CASRGLAGGLTNTGELFF
TRBV11-2	TRBJ2-1	-	once	TGTGCCAGCAGCCCCCGACTTTCGGGAGCGCAGTACAATGAGCAGTTCTTC	CASSPRLSGAQYNEQFF
TRBV27	TRBJ1-1	-	few	TGTGCCAGCAGTTTAATGCAGGGAAGCACTGAAGCTTTCTTT	CASSLMQGSTEAFF